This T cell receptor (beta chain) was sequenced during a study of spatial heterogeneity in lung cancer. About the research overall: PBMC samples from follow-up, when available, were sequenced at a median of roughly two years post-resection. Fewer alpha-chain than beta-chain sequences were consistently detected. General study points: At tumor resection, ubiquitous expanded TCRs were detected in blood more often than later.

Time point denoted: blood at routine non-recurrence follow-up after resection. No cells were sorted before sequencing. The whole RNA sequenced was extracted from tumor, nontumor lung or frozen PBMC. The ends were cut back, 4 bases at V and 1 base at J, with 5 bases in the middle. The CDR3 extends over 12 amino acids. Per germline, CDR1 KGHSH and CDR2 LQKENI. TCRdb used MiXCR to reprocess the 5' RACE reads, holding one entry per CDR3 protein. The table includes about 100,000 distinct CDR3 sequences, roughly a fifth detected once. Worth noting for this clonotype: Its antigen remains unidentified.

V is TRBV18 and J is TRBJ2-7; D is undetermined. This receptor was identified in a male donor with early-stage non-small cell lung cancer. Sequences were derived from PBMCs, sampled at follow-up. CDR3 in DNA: TGTGCCAGCTCACAAGGGTCCTACGAGCAGTACTTC. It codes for CASSQGSYEQYF.